This TCR beta chain was found in a study of graft-versus-host responses after intestinal transplantation. Only in-frame clones appear in the TCRdb table, and some are missing; sequencing was by immunoSEQ multiplex PCR. Of about 35,000 clones in the sample, roughly 92% were seen once. A remark on this clone: Its specificity is unknown. The junction and the germline gene differ at one end; a read error may be behind it.

The CDR3 has 11 residues. The germline gives CDR1 SGHNT, CDR2 YYREEE (reference sequence). Sequencing used unstimulated CD8+ T cells sorted from spleen or lymph node cells, obtained before transplant. This chain links TRBV5-4 with TRBJ1-1; no clear D gene. The clonotype originates from a human donor who was the organ donor for an intestinal transplant. The DNA of the CDR3 is TGTGCCAGCAGCTTGAACAGTGAAGCTTTCTTT. Encoded protein: CASSLNSEAFF.